This T cell receptor (beta chain) was documented in a study of CD8 T cells in ankylosing spondylitis. This CDR3 has 16 amino acids. CDR1 is SGHTA and CDR2 is FQGNSA in the germline V gene. Deletions cut 1 base from V and 2 bases from J, with 15 bases between. Via MiXCR, TCRdb re-called the 5' RACE reads, giving one row per CDR3 protein. The table lists more than 650,000 distinct CDR3 sequences, 10% to 15% of them singletons. There are many counts of this clonotype. What it recognizes is unknown. Study-wide points: The authors reported significant enrichment of disease-linked clones in matched ankylosing spondylitis synovial fluid. Seemingly characteristic of ankylosing spondylitis blood was a TCR beta motif consisting of eight highly homologous variants.

The sequence was obtained from a male donor with ankylosing spondylitis. The rearrangement joins TRBV7-2 to TRBJ2-7; the D gene is possibly TRBD1 (6 bases). Sequenced material: blood, either unsorted or a sorted T cell fraction (not recorded which). CDR3 nucleotides: TGTGCCAGCAGCTTAGATTGGGGGCAGGGCGCCTACGAGCAGTACTTC. Translation gives CASSLDWGQGAYEQYF. Based on the CDR3 plus reference TRBV7-2 and TRBJ2-7, the full variable domain is GAGVSQSPSNKVTEKGKDVELRCDPISGHTALYWYRQSLGQGLEFLIYFQGNSAPDKSGLPSDRFSAERTGGSVSTLTIQRTQQEDSAVYLCASSLDWGQGAYEQYFGPGTRLTVT.